A single T cell receptor (beta chain) is shown here with its context. The data stem from a study of blood T cell repertoires in COVID-19. Study summary: From the United States, Italy and Spain came samples of acute and convalescent COVID-19.

Trimming cost V 8 bases and J 4 bases, with 20 bases left between them. The CDR3 has 14 amino acids. CDR1 SQVTM and CDR2 ANQGSEA come from the germline V gene. Under the authors' procedure: Quantification of nucleated cells was approximated via reference gene primer amplification. Assay: immunoSEQ multiplex PCR; the TCRdb copy retains only in-frame clones and omits some. V, J and clone size derive from that table, while D and trimming were established from the DNA sequence. The data show about 240,000 clones, around 87% seen once. The gene calls are TRBV29-1 and TRBJ2-5; a possible D gene is TRBD2 (6 bases). The receptor was derived from a woman aged 70-85 years with active or convalescent COVID-19. The sequencing input was peripheral blood. CDR3: CSYPLGGNRETQYF. The CDR3 DNA sequence: TGCAGCTACCCTTTGGGGGGAAACCGAGAGACCCAGTACTTC.